The next 27 T cell receptor beta chains were all read from a single sample in a study of technical replicates of blood from four donors. Only in-frame clones appear in the TCRdb table, and some are missing; sequencing was by immunoSEQ multiplex PCR. The data contain fewer than 45,000 clones, around 96% of them seen just once; the ten biggest clones take up about 0.37%. The specimen was T cells isolated from PBMCs. The receptor source for this set is a human donor in good health.

V gene TRBV7-8 combines with J gene TRBJ2-7; TRBD2 aligns across 8 bases. V dropped 5 bases and J dropped 4; count of bases not matched to a gene: 7. The CDR3 runs 14 residues. Germline lookup yields CDR1 SGHVS and CDR2 FQNEAQ. In DNA, the CDR3 is TGTGCCAGCAGCCCTGGGACTAGTGGATACGAGCAGTACTTC. It translates to CASSPGTSGYEQYF.

With respect to this clone: The same CDR3 can be traced to other DNA sequences in this sample. The chain joins TRBV9 to TRBJ1-1; D is unclear. This CDR3 is built from 13 residues. V gave up 1 base and J gave up 0 bases, with 4 bases separating them. From germline, CDR1 is SGDLS and CDR2 YYNGEE. Written as DNA, the CDR3 is TGTGCCAGCAGCGTATCGGTGAACACTGAAGCTTTCTTT. Amino acid sequence: CASSVSVNTEAFF.

This chain connects TRBV6-5 to TRBJ2-5; no clear D gene. Trimming shortened V by 4 bases and J by 2 bases, and 17 bases separated the two germline ends. CDR1 is MNHEY and CDR2 is SVGAGI in the germline V gene. The length of the CDR3 is 16 residues. The CDR3 DNA is TGTGCCAGCAGTTCTCCTTCTCGCCTACTACAAGAGACCCAGTACTTC. Translating it yields CASSSPSRLLQETQYF.

V is TRBV10-3 and J is TRBJ1-5; D remains ambiguous. CDR1 ENHRY and CDR2 SYGVKD come from the germline V gene. Trimming stripped 2 bases from V and 7 bases from J, with 15 bases between. The CDR3 has 15 amino acids. The CDR3 is CAISEGGKVEQPQHF. Here the CDR3 DNA reads TGTGCCATCAGTGAGGGAGGAAAGGTGGAACAGCCCCAGCATTTT.

This chain joins TRBV7-9 and TRBJ2-7; TRBD2 matches 8 bases. The V gene's germline CDR1 is SEHNR and CDR2 FQNEAQ (reference sequence). There are 13 residues in the CDR3. The V segment lost 5 bases and the J segment 4 bases; nucleotides outside the gene matches: 4. CDR3 sequence: CASSAIAGYEQYF. The DNA of the CDR3 is TGTGCCAGCAGCGCTATAGCGGGATACGAGCAGTACTTC.

CDR3 residues: CASSIPGTPYEQYF. As DNA, the CDR3 is TGTGCCAGCAGTATCCCCGGGACACCGTACGAGCAGTACTTC. The rearrangement joins TRBV2 to TRBJ2-7; tentatively, D is TRBD1 (6 bases). V was cut by 5 bases and J by 4 bases, with 15 bases left in between. This CDR3 is built from 14 residues. CDR1 and CDR2 (germline): SNHLY, FYNNEI.

The chain joins TRBV6-5 to TRBJ1-1, with 8 bases matching TRBD1. With V trimmed by 6 bases and J by 3 bases, 3 bases remained unmatched. The CDR3 runs 13 residues. From germline, CDR1 is MNHEY and CDR2 SVGAGI. CDR3 in amino acids: CASSHRGDTEAFF. The CDR3 nucleotides are TGTGCCAGCAGCCACAGGGGGGACACTGAAGCTTTCTTT.

V gene TRBV15 combines with J gene TRBJ2-6, with 8 bases identical to TRBD1. The CDR3 sequence is 19 residues long. CDR1 and CDR2 from the germline V gene are LNHNV and YYDKDF (reference sequence). V was clipped by 0 bases and J by 4 bases; unmatched bases: 11. CDR3 nucleotides: TGTGCCACCAGCAGAGATCTTGGAGACAGGGGCTTCGGGGCCAACGTCCTGACTTTC. Its protein product is CATSRDLGDRGFGANVLTF.

The chain uses TRBV4-2 and TRBJ2-7; maybe TRBD1 (5 bases). Germline lookup yields CDR1 LGHNA and CDR2 YNFKEQ. This CDR3 spans 13 amino acids. Trimming left V 3 bases short and J 2 bases short, with 8 bases between. The CDR3: CASSQIGAYEQYF. The CDR3 bases are TGTGCCAGCAGCCAGATAGGGGCCTACGAGCAGTACTTC.

In DNA form, the CDR3 reads TGTGCCAGCAGCATACGCCGGGACAACCGTAACACAGATACGCAGTATTTT. Translation gives CASSIRRDNRNTDTQYF. The chain carries TRBV5-8 and TRBJ2-3, with a tentative D call TRBD1 (6 bases). CDR1 and CDR2 (germline): SGHTS, YDEGEE. This CDR3 is 17 amino acids long. Trimming cost V 4 bases and J 2 bases, with 20 bases left between them.

The gene calls are TRBV9 and TRBJ2-2; no clear D gene. CDR1 SGDLS and CDR2 YYNGEE come from the germline V gene. The CDR3 sequence is 14 residues long. V was shortened by 4 bases and J by 7 bases, with 14 bases between the two germline ends. The CDR3 coding sequence is TGTGCCAGCAGCCCCCCCCGAGTCGGCGGGGAGCTGTTTTTT. Its translation: CASSPPRVGGELFF.

The chain carries TRBV28 and TRBJ2-7; D may be TRBD1 (5 bases). CDR1 is MDHEN and CDR2 is SYDVKM in the germline V gene. Deletions cut 10 bases from V and 4 bases from J, with 11 bases between. The CDR3 is made up of 11 amino acids. This CDR3 reads CATSAGYEQYF. The CDR3 coding sequence is TGTGCCACTTCGGCAGGGTACGAGCAGTACTTC.

J is TRBJ2-5 and V is TRBV28; 10 positions match TRBD1. Trimming took 4 bases from V and 5 from J; bases not matched to a gene: 7. Germline CDR1 is MDHEN and CDR2 is SYDVKM. CDR3 length: 15 amino acids. The CDR3 protein is CASSSRTGGDETQYF. Written as DNA, the CDR3 is TGTGCCAGCAGTTCTCGGACAGGGGGGGACGAGACCCAGTACTTC.

The J gene is TRBJ2-1, the V gene TRBV2; 13 nucleotides agree with TRBD2. V was clipped by 11 bases and J by 9 bases; unmatched bases: 7. In germline, CDR1 is SNHLY, CDR2 FYNNEI. CDR3 length: 13 residues. In DNA, the CDR3 is TGTGCCGGGACTAGCGGGATCTGGGGTGAGCAGTTCTTC. It specifies CAGTSGIWGEQFF.

The CDR3 DNA sequence: TGTGCCAGCAGCTTCCAGGGATTTAACTATGGCTACACCTTC. This sequence encodes CASSFQGFNYGYTF. This chain joins TRBV11-3 and TRBJ1-2; the D gene is possibly TRBD1 (5 bases). Germline CDR1 and CDR2: SGHNT and YENEEA. This CDR3 region has 14 residues. V shed 3 bases and J shed 1 base, with 9 bases lying between them.

This sequence joins TRBV6-7 and TRBJ1-1, with TRBD1 matching 8 bases. TRBV6-7 is sorted into the ORF group, with uncertain function. The CDR3 is made up of 13 amino acids. V shed 2 bases, J shed 6 bases, and the junction held 2 bases outside the gene matches. This chain's CDR3 is CASSYQGAAEAFF. CDR3 nucleotides: TGTGCCAGCAGTTACCAGGGGGCGGCTGAAGCTTTCTTT.

This chain uses TRBV9 with TRBJ2-1; TRBD1 or TRBD2 may be the D gene (9 bases each). The CDR3 spans 20 residues. Trimming removed 0 bases at V and 1 base at J, with 23 bases between. Germline V gene lookup returns CDR1 SGDLS and CDR2 YYNGEE. In DNA, the CDR3 is TGTGCCAGCAGCGTAGACAGGGGGCTGGCGGGAGGGCCTTCCTACAATGAGCAGTTCTTC. Its protein is CASSVDRGLAGGPSYNEQFF.

The chain is built from TRBV6-5 and TRBJ2-7; TRBD2 matches 7 bases. The CDR3 length is 15 residues. With V trimmed by 7 bases and J by 6 bases, 15 bases remained unmatched. Germline loops: CDR1 MNHEY, CDR2 SVGAGI. This chain's CDR3 is CASKGSAGKVGEQYF. The CDR3 nucleotides read TGTGCCAGCAAGGGATCAGCGGGAAAGGTAGGCGAGCAGTACTTC.

The CDR3 reads CASSLESGRRFHTQYF. In nucleotides, the CDR3 is TGCGCCAGCAGCTTGGAAAGCGGGAGAAGGTTCCATACGCAGTATTTT. This chain links TRBV5-1 with TRBJ2-3; TRBD2 agrees at 8 bases. This CDR3 region has 16 residues. The germline gives CDR1 SGHRS, CDR2 YFSETQ. V lost 0 bases to trimming and J lost 7 bases; unmatched junction nucleotides: 10.

This chain uses TRBV7-6 with TRBJ2-5; D gene unclear. The V gene's germline CDR1 is SGHVS and CDR2 FNYEAQ. CDR3 size: 14 residues. Between the trimmed V and J ends, which lost 2 bases and 5 bases, there was a span of 12 bases. In DNA form, the CDR3 reads TGTGCCAGCAGCTTATCCCTAGTCGGGGAGACCCAGTACTTC. Translated, it gives CASSLSLVGETQYF.

The gene calls are TRBV13 and TRBJ2-1; 8 bases align to TRBD2. Germline CDR1 is PRHDT and CDR2 is FYEKMQ (reference sequence). The CDR3 loop spans 18 amino acids. V shed 1 base, J shed 5 bases, and the junction held 13 bases outside the gene matches. CDR3 sequence reads: CASSLEAVFGTRHNEQFF. CDR3 bases: TGTGCCAGCAGCTTAGAGGCTGTTTTTGGGACTAGACACAATGAGCAGTTCTTC.

Only one count was recorded for this clone. The chain combines TRBV11-2 with TRBJ2-7; 8 bases fit TRBD2. The CDR3 totals 16 residues. V was clipped by 5 bases and J by 0 bases; unmatched bases: 9. Germline lookup yields CDR1 SGHAT and CDR2 FQNNGV. The CDR3 protein is CASSPSGTSGSYEQYF. CDR3 sequence (DNA): TGTGCCAGCAGCCCCTCGGGAACTAGCGGCTCCTACGAGCAGTACTTC.

The V gene is TRBV10-3, the J gene TRBJ2-3; 7 bases are shared with TRBD2. The junction had 11 bases not matched to a gene; V was cut back by 2 bases and J by 3 bases. The CDR3 has 17 amino acids. Germline V gives CDR1 ENHRY, CDR2 SYGVKD. The CDR3 nucleotides read TGTGCCATCAGTGAGAGGGCTGCGGGAGAGGGAACAGATACGCAGTATTTT. It yields the protein CAISERAAGEGTDTQYF.

The chain links TRBV11-2 to TRBJ1-2; TRBD1 agrees at 9 bases. V lost 5 bases to trimming and J lost 7 bases; unmatched junction nucleotides: 8. The CDR3 has 14 residues. Germline V CDR1 and CDR2: SGHAT, FQNNGV. CDR3 nucleotides: TGTGCCAGCAGCGGTGGACAGGGGAAGGTTGGCTACACCTTC. The encoded protein is CASSGGQGKVGYTF.

The J gene is TRBJ1-3, the V gene TRBV11-2; D is ambiguous. Germline CDR1 and CDR2: SGHAT and FQNNGV. The CDR3 runs 13 residues. Trimming removed 1 base at V and 7 bases at J, with 8 bases between. For the CDR3, the DNA is TGTGCCAGCAGCTTAGGGGTCGGGAACACCATATATTTT. Protein sequence: CASSLGVGNTIYF.

This clone was seen just once. The genes are TRBV5-4 and TRBJ2-7; 9 nucleotides agree with TRBD1. After removal of 4 bases from V and 0 bases from J, the junction contained 2 bases not matched to a gene. CDR3 size: 14 residues. Germline CDR1 and CDR2: SGHNT and YYREEE (reference sequence). The CDR3 DNA follows: TGTGCCAGCAGCCCGGACAGGGGCTCCTACGAGCAGTACTTC. It specifies CASSPDRGSYEQYF.

This clone was detected once. The chain employs TRBV27 and TRBJ2-7; TRBD2 matches 7 bases. The V and J ends lost 2 bases and 3 bases, in that order; junction bases with no gene match: 7. The CDR3 spans 15 residues. Germline CDR1 is MNHEY and CDR2 is SMNVEV (reference sequence). Written as DNA, the CDR3 is TGTGCCAGCAGTTTACCCACAGCGGGGAACTACGAGCAGTACTTC. Encoded protein: CASSLPTAGNYEQYF.